This T cell receptor beta chain stems from a study of post-analysis software for immune sequencing data (dated by TCRdb to 2013 to 2016). Background on the whole study: Disease courses on record covered relapsing-remitting, secondary progressive and progressive-relapsing multiple sclerosis, though some patients had no subtype annotation. Patient repertoires were compared against around 10 previously published healthy control repertoires from donors aged 6 to 25 years. A subset of samples was prepared in parallel using single-end sample barcoding, then pooled and co-amplified after Illumina adapter ligation.

The receptor library was made with PCR. TCRdb records Illumina HiSeq 2500 as the sequencer. To reduce PCR and sequencing biases, unique molecular identifiers were incorporated into the TCR beta cDNA libraries. Some 500,000 cDNA molecules were obtained per 1 to 10 million input T cells, so each molecule approximated one T cell. The patient libraries were prepared and sequenced using the same protocol as the earlier healthy control dataset. Samples belonging to the same batch were prepared together, multiplexed and sequenced on a shared HiSeq lane. From the authors' description of their analysis: MIGEC was used to process the raw barcoded reads, and molecular identifier groups with only a single read were discarded before consensus assembly and CDR3 extraction. VDJtools was used for post-analysis of the clonotype tables, with diversity normalized by down-sampling every dataset to the smallest sample size. In repertoire overlap clustering, CDR3 amino acid sequences, but not nucleotide sequences, were matched to correct batch-related cross-sample contamination. Using fastp trimming at Q25 and MiXCR clonotype assembly, TCRdb reanalyzed the public sequencing data and kept in-frame beta chains. CDR3 protein duplicates are merged, each entry listing the most common genes and DNA. The V and J calls and clone size are TCRdb's, not the authors'. The sample table contains about 400,000 distinct CDR3 sequences; only one count was recorded for less than 40% of them. The top ten clones comprise 13% of the sample.

Of note for this clonotype: It lacks a known antigen. No much larger clonotype is one base removed from it; base qualities were not supplied.

Counted from cysteine to phenylalanine, this CDR3 has 12 amino acids. The CDR3 DNA has 36 bases and is translated from base 1. According to the germline V gene, CDR1 reads SQVTM and CDR2 reads ANQGSEA. Deletion took 7 bases off V and 6 bases off J, with a span of 12 bases between the germline ends. Results and caveats for the whole study, not just this receptor: Direct clustering with F measure showed strong co-clustering of samples prepared in the same batch, prompting a batch-effect correction. The multiple sclerosis patient group was slightly younger than the control group. Patients showed significantly higher frequencies than controls for about 5 TRBV segments, among them TRBV5-6, TRBV5-1 and TRBV20-1. Normalized Chao1 diversity was significantly lower in multiple sclerosis patients than controls, suggesting substantial peripheral T-cell clonal expansion.

To demonstrate the VDJtools post-analysis software, TCR beta repertoires were profiled from the peripheral blood of 10 to 15 young patients with multiple sclerosis. The multiple sclerosis patients were children and adolescents ranging in age from roughly 6 to 15 years. This sequence uses TRBV29-1 and TRBJ1-4, with the identity of the D gene unclear. The TCR originated in a girl aged 10-17 years with multiple sclerosis. Sequencing input: blood. CDR3 sequence: CSAKKSDEKLFF. The DNA sequence follows: TGCAGCGCAAAAAAAAGTGATGAAAAACTGTTTTTT.